Below are 26 T cell receptor beta chains sequenced from a single sample in a study of blood T cells in healthy people across ages. It was with a sample-barcoded 5' primer and a J-beta primer mix that a second PCR of roughly 7 to 11 cycles was run. TCRdb analysed the 5' RACE reads with MiXCR anew, one entry per CDR3 protein. This sample has over 750,000 distinct CDR3 sequences; 20% to 25% occur once, and the top ten carry roughly a tenth. This sample was also put to use in a study of T cells of mothers and their children.

The sample consisted of blood. These TCRs come from a boy aged 5 to 17 in good health.

V and J are TRBV6-6 and TRBJ2-3, with 11 bases fitting TRBD2. V shed 10 bases, J shed 2 bases, and the junction held 8 bases outside the gene matches. Germline CDR1 reads MNHNY; CDR2 reads SVGAGI (reference sequence). This CDR3 contains 15 residues. The CDR3 sequence: CATFLSGGATDTQYF. The DNA for the CDR3 is TGTGCCACCTTTCTTAGCGGGGGGGCCACAGATACGCAGTATTTT.

This chain connects TRBV2 to TRBJ2-3; the match to TRBD2 covers 8 bases. Germline CDR1 SNHLY, CDR2 FYNNEI. The CDR3 extends over 16 amino acids. Losses at the gene ends were 8 bases for V and 2 bases for J; bases not matched to a gene: 12. The CDR3 DNA reads TGTGCCAGCGGCCGGGGAGGGACTAGGCTCACAGATACGCAGTATTTT. Amino acids: CASGRGGTRLTDTQYF. The whole variable domain, filled in from reference TRBV2 and TRBJ2-3, reads EPEVTQTPSHQVTQMGQEVILRCVPISNHLYFYWYRQILGQKVEFLVSFYNNEISEKSEIFDDQFSVERPDGSNFTLKIRSTKLEDSAMYFCASGRGGTRLTDTQYFGPGTRLTVL.

This clonotype came up a few times. This chain links TRBV28 with TRBJ2-1; 7 positions agree with TRBD2. The CDR3 sequence is 12 residues long. J was trimmed by 2 bases and V by 10 bases; bases with no gene match: 2. The germline CDR1 and CDR2 sequences are MDHEN and SYDVKM. This CDR3 reads CATGGTYNEQFF. The CDR3 DNA reads TGTGCCACCGGGGGGACCTACAATGAGCAGTTCTTC.

This clonotype has just a few counts. The chain recombines TRBV4-1 with TRBJ2-7, with 8 nucleotides matching TRBD1. V lost 1 base, J lost 5 bases, and 7 bases stayed unmatched. The germline V gene encodes CDR1 MGHRA and CDR2 YSYEKL. This CDR3 has 15 residues. The CDR3 sequence is CASSQAAGGSHEQYF. The CDR3 coding sequence is TGCGCCAGCAGCCAAGCGGCAGGGGGCAGCCACGAGCAGTACTTC.

The chain has TRBV29-1 and TRBJ1-1; D gene uncertain. Germline CDR1 SQVTM, CDR2 ANQGSEA. V dropped 6 bases and J dropped 1 base, with 9 bases sitting between them. The CDR3 covers 12 residues. The CDR3 DNA reads as TGCAGCGTCGCAGTTAGGAACACTGAAGCTTTCTTT. Translated, it gives CSVAVRNTEAFF.

This clonotype was detected a few times. The rearrangement joins TRBV4-2 to TRBJ1-1; no definite D call. Germline CDR1 reads LGHNA; CDR2 reads YNFKEQ. The CDR3 is made up of 15 amino acids. The V end was cut by 2 bases, the J end by 3 bases, with 13 bases between. CDR3 residues: CASSQLSGDDTEAFF. CDR3 coding DNA: TGTGCCAGCAGCCAATTGTCCGGGGATGACACTGAAGCTTTCTTT.

The V and J genes are TRBV10-1 and TRBJ2-5, with 9 bases matching TRBD1. The last part of the DNA fits TRBJ2-7 better; the J call may be wrong. Germline-derived CDR1 and CDR2 are WNHNN and SYGVQD (reference sequence). The CDR3 has 15 residues. The CDR3 bases are TGCGCCAGCAGTGGGGGACAGGGTTACCCCTACGAGCAGTACTTC. As protein: CASSGGQGYPYEQYF.

This rearrangement joins TRBV6-5 to TRBJ2-1; D is possibly TRBD1 or TRBD2 (6 bases each). The CDR3 spans 16 residues. Germline V gene lookup returns CDR1 MNHEY and CDR2 SVGAGI. Between the trimmed V and J ends, which lost 0 bases and 7 bases, there was a span of 16 bases. The CDR3 protein is CASSYSYGGPRNEQFF. The CDR3 DNA is TGTGCCAGCAGTTACTCTTACGGGGGCCCAAGGAATGAGCAGTTCTTC.

The chain couples TRBV7-9 to TRBJ2-4; D ambiguous. Germline CDR1 and CDR2: SEHNR and FQNEAQ (reference sequence). The CDR3 has 13 residues. V was pared by 6 bases and J by 4 bases, with 10 bases between. The CDR3 sequence is CASRRDMKNIQYF. Here the CDR3 DNA reads TGTGCCAGCAGGCGAGACATGAAAAACATTCAGTACTTC.

This clonotype showed up just a few times. This rearrangement joins TRBV28 to TRBJ2-7; 10 bases match TRBD2. Germline CDR1 reads MDHEN; CDR2 reads SYDVKM. CDR3 length: 15 residues. Unmatched junction bases numbered 4, after V lost 4 bases and J lost 1 base. The CDR3 here is CASSSPLAGSYEQYF. CDR3 nucleotide sequence: TGTGCCAGCAGTTCCCCACTAGCGGGATCCTACGAGCAGTACTTC.

This clonotype was observed at least ten times. This chain uses TRBV5-1 with TRBJ2-7, with 9 nucleotides matching TRBD2. The trim removed 4 bases at V and 3 bases at J, leaving 11 bases unmatched. Germline CDR1 reads SGHRS; CDR2 reads YFSETQ. The CDR3 has 16 amino acids. CDR3 amino acids: CASSVGILAGIYEQYF. The DNA for the CDR3 is TGCGCCAGCAGCGTCGGGATTCTAGCGGGGATCTACGAGCAGTACTTC.

The chain links TRBV7-9 to TRBJ2-5; TRBD1 is a possible D gene (7 bases). The DNA matches TRBJ2-7 better at its end, which makes the J call doubtful. The germline V gene has CDR1 SEHNR and CDR2 FQNEAQ (reference sequence). The CDR3 totals 15 residues. CDR3 sequence reads: CASSFLDGRGDEQYF. CDR3 in DNA: TGTGCCAGCAGCTTCCTCGATGGCAGGGGGGACGAGCAGTACTTC.

This chain uses TRBV11-2 with TRBJ2-5; TRBD2 aligns across 8 bases. Trimming cost V 4 bases and J 4 bases; bases outside gene matches: 11. CDR1 and CDR2 (germline): SGHAT, FQNNGV. This CDR3 is built from 16 residues. The DNA for the CDR3 is TGTGCCAGCAGCTCCCCGACCGGGAGGGGTTCAGAGACCCAGTACTTC. This encodes CASSSPTGRGSETQYF.

This clonotype was seen a handful of times. The chain carries TRBV7-8 and TRBJ2-5, with 7 bases that match TRBD2. With the DNA end fitting TRBJ2-1 better, the J assignment may be wrong. The CDR3 is 20 residues long. CDR1 SGHVS and CDR2 FQNEAQ come from the germline V gene. As DNA, the CDR3 is TGTGCCAGCAGGGGAGTGGGAGGGCCCTCGGTCCTCGTGCCCGACAATGAGCAGTTCTTC. Translated: CASRGVGGPSVLVPDNEQFF.

This clonotype showed up just once. The chain employs TRBV3-1 and TRBJ1-2; D gene unclear. Trimming removed 0 bases from V and 7 bases from J, with 9 bases in between. Germline V CDR1 and CDR2: LGHDT, YNNKEL (reference sequence). This CDR3 is 13 amino acids long. The CDR3 loop is CASSQDSGIGYTF. The CDR3 region has the DNA TGTGCCAGCAGCCAAGATAGCGGGATTGGCTACACCTTC.

This clonotype was found a few times. The V gene is TRBV10-2, the J gene TRBJ2-2, with 11 bases aligning to TRBD2. After removal of 6 bases from V and 4 bases from J, the junction contained 7 bases not matched to a gene. The CDR3 consists of 16 residues. Germline-derived CDR1 and CDR2 are WSHSY and SAAADI. CDR3 coding DNA: TGCGCCAGCAGACCTCCGGGACTAGCGGTCACCGGGGAGCTGTTTTTT. Its translation: CASRPPGLAVTGELFF.

V is TRBV29-1 and J is TRBJ2-1, with TRBD1 matching over 7 bases. The CDR3 is 11 amino acids. Germline V lookup: CDR1 SQVTM, CDR2 ANQGSEA. The trim removed 8 bases at V and 9 bases at J, leaving 7 bases unmatched. This CDR3 reads CSSPQGSEQFF. The CDR3 nucleotides read TGCAGCTCCCCACAGGGGTCTGAGCAGTTCTTC.

The chain recombines TRBV7-2 with TRBJ2-3; a weak D match, TRBD2 (6 bases). Germline lookup yields CDR1 SGHTA and CDR2 FQGNSA. The CDR3 contains 14 residues. The ends were cut back, 6 bases at V and 0 bases at J, with 10 bases in the middle. The CDR3 sequence is CASRTGVSTDTQYF. In DNA, the CDR3 is TGTGCCAGCAGAACGGGGGTTAGCACAGATACGCAGTATTTT.

There are a few counts of this clonotype. The J gene is TRBJ2-2, the V gene TRBV29-1; maybe TRBD1 (5 bases). The CDR3 consists of 12 residues. The V gene's germline CDR1 is SQVTM and CDR2 ANQGSEA. The V and J ends lost 6 bases and 5 bases respectively, with 10 bases between them. CDR3 nucleotide sequence: TGCAGCGTCACTCAGGGTACCGGGGAGCTGTTTTTT. Translating it yields CSVTQGTGELFF.

This clonotype was found a few times. V gene TRBV5-5 combines with J gene TRBJ2-7; TRBD2 is a possible D gene (5 bases). V was shortened by 0 bases and J by 6 bases, with 13 bases between the two germline ends. Germline CDR1 and CDR2: SGHKS and YYEKEE (reference sequence). The CDR3 has 14 residues. This chain's CDR3 is CASSLVGGSPEQYF. Here the CDR3 DNA reads TGTGCCAGCAGCTTGGTTGGAGGATCTCCCGAGCAGTACTTC.

In its sample, this clonotype was seen a few times. This sequence joins TRBV15 and TRBJ1-4, with D possibly matching TRBD1 (5 bases). The CDR3 is 14 residues long. Per germline, CDR1 LNHNV and CDR2 YYDKDF (reference sequence). The V end lost 0 bases, the J end lost 6 bases, and 8 bases lay between the germline ends. The DNA for the CDR3 is TGTGCCACCAGCAGAGATCTGGGGGATGAAAAACTGTTTTTT. Translating it yields CATSRDLGDEKLFF.

The chain joins TRBV28 to TRBJ2-3; TRBD2 aligns across 11 bases. This CDR3 region has 16 residues. Germline V gene data show CDR1 as MDHEN and CDR2 as SYDVKM. The ends lost 8 bases at V and 0 bases at J; junction bases unmatched: 7. The CDR3: CASQNLAGGSTDTQYF. CDR3 nucleotides: TGTGCCAGCCAAAACCTAGCGGGAGGCAGCACAGATACGCAGTATTTT.

This clonotype was picked up a small number of times. V is TRBV2 and J is TRBJ1-2; a possible D gene is TRBD1 (6 bases). V was clipped by 4 bases and J by 4 bases, with 7 bases between them. CDR1 SNHLY and CDR2 FYNNEI come from the germline V gene. This CDR3 contains 12 residues. The CDR3 sequence is CASSADSYGYTF. CDR3 nucleotide sequence: TGTGCCAGCAGTGCGGACAGCTATGGCTACACCTTC.

The chain employs TRBV12-3 or TRBV12-4 and TRBJ1-2; D might be TRBD1 (5 bases). The V and J ends lost 7 bases and 5 bases respectively, with 14 bases between them. The CDR3 runs 13 residues. The CDR3 loop is CASTKVGRYGYTF. In DNA form, the CDR3 reads TGTGCCAGCACCAAGGTGGGGCGGTATGGCTACACCTTC.

The rearrangement joins TRBV6-5 to TRBJ2-5; D could derive from TRBD1 or TRBD2 (5 bases each). The V gene lost 4 bases and the J gene lost 1 base, with 10 bases spanning the gap. This CDR3 has 14 amino acids. Germline loops: CDR1 MNHEY, CDR2 SVGAGI. CDR3 sequence (DNA): TGTGCCAGCAGTTGGGACGGGTTCCAAGAGACCCAGTACTTC. This sequence encodes CASSWDGFQETQYF.

Comments on this clonotype: The junction departs from the called germline gene at one end, perhaps through a read error. This chain joins TRBV7-9 and TRBJ2-3; D possibly corresponds to TRBD2 (5 bases). CDR1 and CDR2 from the germline V gene are SEHNR and FQNEAQ (reference sequence). The CDR3 covers 16 residues. The CDR3 protein is CASSLARSGGTDTQYF. As DNA, the CDR3 is TGTGCCAGCAGCCTAGCTCGGAGTGGAGGCACAGATACGCAGTATTTT.